These T cell receptor beta chains were read from a single sample in a study of vaccination and CD4 T cells after COVID-19. Their target antigens are unknown. TCRdb itself ran the PCR reads through MiXCR, one entry per CDR3 protein. The sample consists of roughly 26,000 distinct CDR3 sequences, around 66% of them appearing once. The sample was CD4+ T cells from blood, cultured in vitro. The receptors come from a human donor who had recovered from COVID-19. Each CDR3 is given with its conserved first and last residue. A D gene is named only where the DNA matches it firmly. The size field is filled for only some rows; it gives once, few, many or a size class.

cdr3_aa: CAGSYSTGRDTEAFF; cdr3_nt: TGTGCCGGCAGTTATTCGACGGGGAGGGACACTGAAGCTTTCTTT; d_call: .; v_call: TRBV6-5; j_call: TRBJ1-1; clone_size: .
cdr3_aa: CASSLNTGSGGYTF; cdr3_nt: TGTGCCAGCAGCTTAAACACAGGGTCTGGGGGCTACACCTTC; d_call: .; v_call: TRBV6-1; j_call: TRBJ1-2; clone_size: .
cdr3_aa: CATSDVTDVYGYTF; cdr3_nt: TGTGCCACCAGTGATGTGACAGACGTCTATGGCTACACCTTC; d_call: .; v_call: TRBV24-1; j_call: TRBJ1-2; clone_size: .
cdr3_aa: CASSIRQGGTEAFF; cdr3_nt: TGTGCCAGTAGTATTCGACAGGGGGGCACTGAAGCTTTCTTT; d_call: TRBD1; v_call: TRBV19; j_call: TRBJ1-1; clone_size: .
cdr3_aa: CSAPPEGAHNSPLHF; cdr3_nt: TGCAGTGCTCCTCCCGAGGGGGCCCATAATTCACCCCTCCACTTT; d_call: TRBD1; v_call: TRBV20-1; j_call: TRBJ1-6; clone_size: .
cdr3_aa: CASSPPNGREAFF; cdr3_nt: TGTGCCAGCAGCCCCCCGAACGGTCGAGAAGCTTTCTTT; d_call: .; v_call: TRBV6-1; j_call: TRBJ1-1; clone_size: .
cdr3_aa: CASSTGRSNQPQHF; cdr3_nt: TGTGCCAGCAGTACTGGGCGAAGCAATCAGCCCCAGCATTTT; d_call: .; v_call: TRBV9; j_call: TRBJ1-5; clone_size: .
cdr3_aa: CASTRTSVGLTGELFF; cdr3_nt: TGTGCCAGCACCCGGACTAGCGTGGGTCTCACCGGGGAGCTGTTTTTT; d_call: TRBD2; v_call: TRBV27; j_call: TRBJ2-2; clone_size: .
cdr3_aa: CSARLGQTPLNTEAFF; cdr3_nt: TGCAGTGCTAGACTGGGACAGACCCCATTGAACACTGAAGCTTTCTTT; d_call: TRBD1; v_call: TRBV20-1; j_call: TRBJ1-1; clone_size: medium-sized
cdr3_aa: CASSIGQGRGEQYF; cdr3_nt: TGTGCCAGCAGCATCGGACAGGGCAGAGGAGAGCAGTACTTC; d_call: TRBD1; v_call: TRBV7-2; j_call: TRBJ2-7; clone_size: .
cdr3_aa: CASRSDWGRETQYF; cdr3_nt: TGTGCCAGCAGAAGCGACTGGGGGCGAGAGACCCAGTACTTC; d_call: .; v_call: TRBV6-1; j_call: TRBJ2-5; clone_size: .
cdr3_aa: CSARDLGQGAGDTQYF; cdr3_nt: TGCAGTGCTAGAGATCTCGGACAGGGGGCAGGAGATACGCAGTATTTT; d_call: TRBD1; v_call: TRBV20-1; j_call: TRBJ2-3; clone_size: few
cdr3_aa: CASSDSTTGGDGYTF; cdr3_nt: TGTGCCAGCAGTGATTCAACCACAGGGGGCGATGGCTACACCTTC; d_call: TRBD1; v_call: TRBV2; j_call: TRBJ1-2; clone_size: .
cdr3_aa: CATSRERQGAFGNTIYF; cdr3_nt: TGTGCCACCAGCAGAGAGCGACAGGGGGCGTTCGGAAACACCATATATTTT; d_call: TRBD1; v_call: TRBV15; j_call: TRBJ1-3; clone_size: few